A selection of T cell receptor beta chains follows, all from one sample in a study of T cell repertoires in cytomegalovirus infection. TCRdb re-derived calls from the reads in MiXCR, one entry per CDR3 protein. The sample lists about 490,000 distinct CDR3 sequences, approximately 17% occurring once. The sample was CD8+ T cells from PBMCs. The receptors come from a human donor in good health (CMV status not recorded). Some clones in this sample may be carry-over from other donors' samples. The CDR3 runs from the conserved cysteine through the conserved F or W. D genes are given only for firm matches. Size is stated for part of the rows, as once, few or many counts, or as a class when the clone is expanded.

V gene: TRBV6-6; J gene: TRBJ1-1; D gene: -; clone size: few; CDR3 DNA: TGTGCCAGCAATCAAGGGGGTGAAGCTTTCTTT; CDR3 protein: CASNQGGEAFF
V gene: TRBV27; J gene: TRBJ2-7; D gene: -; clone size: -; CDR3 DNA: TGTGCCAGCAGTTTTACCAGCAACTACGAGCAGTACTTC; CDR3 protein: CASSFTSNYEQYF
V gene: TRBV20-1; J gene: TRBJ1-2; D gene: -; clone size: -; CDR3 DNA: TGCAGTGCTAGAGATGAGGCTCGCGGGGGGATTGGCTACACCTTC; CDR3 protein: CSARDEARGGIGYTF
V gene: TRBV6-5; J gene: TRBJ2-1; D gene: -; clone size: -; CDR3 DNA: TGTGCCAGCAGTTACGTGGGAGACGACAATGAGCAGTTCTTC; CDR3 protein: CASSYVGDDNEQFF
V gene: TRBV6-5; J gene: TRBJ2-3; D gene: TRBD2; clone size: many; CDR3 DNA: TGTGCCACCACTTTGTTACTAGCGGGAAGGACAGATACGCAGTATTTT; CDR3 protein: CATTLLLAGRTDTQYF
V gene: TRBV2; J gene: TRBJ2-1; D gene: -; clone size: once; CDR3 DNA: TGTGCCAGCAGTGAAAGTAGTTTTGATTACCGAGGGAATGAGCAGCTCTTC; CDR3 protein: CASSESSFDYRGNEQLF
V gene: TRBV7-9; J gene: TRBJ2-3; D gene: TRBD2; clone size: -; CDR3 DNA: TGTGCCAGCAGCCGCGGGGTAGCGGGGGTCACAGATACGCAGTATTTT; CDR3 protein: CASSRGVAGVTDTQYF
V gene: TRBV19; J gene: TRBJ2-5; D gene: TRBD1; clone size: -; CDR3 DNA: TGTGCCAGTAGTCCGGGACAGACCCCAGCAGAGACCCAGTACTTC; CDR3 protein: CASSPGQTPAETQYF
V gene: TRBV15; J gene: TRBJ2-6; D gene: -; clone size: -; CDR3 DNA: TGTGCCACCAGCAGAGATCTTGCTTCCGGGGCCAACGTCCTGACTTTC; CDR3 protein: CATSRDLASGANVLTF
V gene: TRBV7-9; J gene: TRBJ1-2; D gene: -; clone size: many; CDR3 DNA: TGTGCCAGCAGCTTAGCCGAGAGGACAGCCAACTATGGCTACACCTTC; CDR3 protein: CASSLAERTANYGYTF
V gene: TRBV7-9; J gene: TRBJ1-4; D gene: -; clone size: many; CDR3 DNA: TGTGCCAGCAGCTCCTACGGGGTGTCTAATGAAAAACTGTTTTTT; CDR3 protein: CASSSYGVSNEKLFF
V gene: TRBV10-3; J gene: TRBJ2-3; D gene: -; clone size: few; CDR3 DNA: TGTGCCATCAGTGAAAAGGAGGCAGATACGCAGTATTTT; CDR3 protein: CAISEKEADTQYF
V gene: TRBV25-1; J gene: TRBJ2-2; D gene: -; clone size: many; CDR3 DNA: TGTGCCAGCAGCCCGATAATAGGTCCGAACACCGGGGAGCTGTTTTTT; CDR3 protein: CASSPIIGPNTGELFF
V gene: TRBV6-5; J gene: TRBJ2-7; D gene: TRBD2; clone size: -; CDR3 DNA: TGTGCCAGCAGTCCCGAGGGGCTAGCGGGAGGGCCTGGGCAGTACTTC; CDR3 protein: CASSPEGLAGGPGQYF
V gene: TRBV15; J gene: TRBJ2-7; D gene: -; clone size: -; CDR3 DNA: TGTGCCACCAGCAGACTCCCCCCCCCGACTACCCAGATATACGAGCAGTACTTC; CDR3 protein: CATSRLPPPTTQIYEQYF
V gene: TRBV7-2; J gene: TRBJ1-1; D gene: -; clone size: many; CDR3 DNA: TGTGCCAGCAGCTCCAGGGGTTTCCTTGAAGCTTTCTTT; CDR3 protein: CASSSRGFLEAFF
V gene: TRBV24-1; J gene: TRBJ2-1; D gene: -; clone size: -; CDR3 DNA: TGTGCCACCAGTGATTTGTCAGGGGCTTCCCCCAATGAGCAGTTCTTC; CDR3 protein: CATSDLSGASPNEQFF
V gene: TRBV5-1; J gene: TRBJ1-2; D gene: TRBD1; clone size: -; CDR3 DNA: TGCGCCAGCAGCCCCGGGACAGCACATAACTATGGCTACACCTTC; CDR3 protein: CASSPGTAHNYGYTF
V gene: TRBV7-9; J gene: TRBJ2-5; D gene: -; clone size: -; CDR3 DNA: TGTGCCAGCAGCAACGCCGGGTCCAGTAAAGAGACCCAGTACTTC; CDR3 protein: CASSNAGSSKETQYF
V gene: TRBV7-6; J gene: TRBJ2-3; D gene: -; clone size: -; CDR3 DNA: TGTGCCAGCAGCACCACGGATACGACGTATTTT; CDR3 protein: CASSTTDTTYF
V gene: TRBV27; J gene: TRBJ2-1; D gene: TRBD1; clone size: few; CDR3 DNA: TGTGCCAGCAGCATAGGGGGCTATGAGCAGTTCTTC; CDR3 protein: CASSIGGYEQFF
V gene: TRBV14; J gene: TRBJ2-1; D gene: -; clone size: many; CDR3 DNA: TGTGCCAGCAGCGGGCCCGACGGCGATCATGAGCAGTTCTTC; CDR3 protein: CASSGPDGDHEQFF
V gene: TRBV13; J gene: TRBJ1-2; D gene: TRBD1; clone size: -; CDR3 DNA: TGTGCCACCCTGACCCTTAACAGGGGAGGTGGCTACACCTTC; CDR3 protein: CATLTLNRGGGYTF
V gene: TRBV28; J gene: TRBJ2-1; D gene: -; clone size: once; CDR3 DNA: TGTGCCAGCAGGTTCCGGGAGCGGACCTACAATGAGCAGTTCTTC; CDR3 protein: CASRFRERTYNEQFF
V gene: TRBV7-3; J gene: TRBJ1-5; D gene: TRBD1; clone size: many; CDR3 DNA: TGTGCCAGCAGCTTACACCCCGGACAGGGGAGGTGCAATCAGCCCCAGCATTTT; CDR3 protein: CASSLHPGQGRCNQPQHF
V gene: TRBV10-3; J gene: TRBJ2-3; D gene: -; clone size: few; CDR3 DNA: TGTGCCATCAGTGAGTCAGGTAACCGGGTAGATACGCAGTATTTT; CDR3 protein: CAISESGNRVDTQYF
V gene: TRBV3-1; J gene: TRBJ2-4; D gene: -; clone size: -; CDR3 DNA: TGTGCCAGCAGCCAAGATCTAAGCCTAGCCAAAAACATTCAGTACTTC; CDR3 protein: CASSQDLSLAKNIQYF
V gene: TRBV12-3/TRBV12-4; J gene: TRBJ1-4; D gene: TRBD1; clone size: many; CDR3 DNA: TGTGCCAGCACCCAAGGACAGGGTAATGAAAAACTGTTTTTT; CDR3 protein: CASTQGQGNEKLFF
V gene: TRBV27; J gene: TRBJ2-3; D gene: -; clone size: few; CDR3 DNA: TGTGCCAGCAGTCCCGGGCACACAGATACGCAGTATTTT; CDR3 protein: CASSPGHTDTQYF
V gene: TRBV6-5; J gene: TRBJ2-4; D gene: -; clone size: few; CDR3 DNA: TGTGCCAGCAGTTCGGAGAGACGAGCCATTCAGTACTTC; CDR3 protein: CASSSERRAIQYF
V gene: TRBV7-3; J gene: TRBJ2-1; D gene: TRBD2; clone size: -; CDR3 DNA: TGTGCCAGCAGCTCTTCGGGGGGGCACTCCTACAATGAGCAGTTCTTC; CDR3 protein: CASSSSGGHSYNEQFF
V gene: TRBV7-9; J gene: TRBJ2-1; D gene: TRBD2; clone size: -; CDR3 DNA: TGTGCAAGCAGCGGGGGGGTACTAGCGGGAACCTCCTACAATGAGCAGTTCTTC; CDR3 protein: CASSGGVLAGTSYNEQFF
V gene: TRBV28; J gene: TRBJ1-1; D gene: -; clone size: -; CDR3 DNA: TGTGCCAGCAGTTTAGTGAAGGGGGTCCTGGGCACTGTAGCTTTCTTT; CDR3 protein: CASSLVKGVLGTVAFF
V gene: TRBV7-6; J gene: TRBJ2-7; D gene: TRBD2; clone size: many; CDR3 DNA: TGTGCCAGCAGCTTAAGGGGGGGGTTCGCGGGGGGCTACGAGCAGTACTTC; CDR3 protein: CASSLRGGFAGGYEQYF